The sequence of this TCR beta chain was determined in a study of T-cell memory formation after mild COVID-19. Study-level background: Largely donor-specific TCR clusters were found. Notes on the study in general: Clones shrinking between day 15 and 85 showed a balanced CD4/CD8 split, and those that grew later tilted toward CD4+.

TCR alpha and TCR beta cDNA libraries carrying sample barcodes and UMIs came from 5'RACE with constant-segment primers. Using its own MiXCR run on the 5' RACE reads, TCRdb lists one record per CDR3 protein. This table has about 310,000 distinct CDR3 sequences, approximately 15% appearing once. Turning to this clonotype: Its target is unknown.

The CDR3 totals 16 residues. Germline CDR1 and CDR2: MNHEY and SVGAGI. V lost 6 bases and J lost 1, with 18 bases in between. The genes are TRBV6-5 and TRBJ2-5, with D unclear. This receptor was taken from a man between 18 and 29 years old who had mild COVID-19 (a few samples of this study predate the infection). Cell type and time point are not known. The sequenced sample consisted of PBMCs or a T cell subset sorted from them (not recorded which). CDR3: CASSPSLTDGQETQYF. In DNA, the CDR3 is TGTGCCAGCAGCCCCTCCCTAACGGACGGCCAAGAGACCCAGTACTTC.